This T cell receptor (beta chain) came from a study of prognosis after radiotherapy for stage I lung cancer. For the study at large: The patient group consisted of over 10 men and a handful of women whose ages spanned roughly 53 to 90, median 74.5 years.

The genomic DNA TCR beta CDR3 region underwent two rounds of multiplex PCR. First-round PCR employed TRBV- and TRBJ-specific primers for each gene. Each CDR3 protein is one row after TCRdb ran MiXCR on the multiplex PCR reads. The data contain tens of thousands of distinct CDR3 sequences, about 41% of them singletons. Losses at the gene ends were 9 bases for V and 4 bases for J; bases not matched to a gene: 4. Per germline, CDR1 KGHDR and CDR2 SFDVKD. The CDR3 runs 14 residues. The chain recombines TRBV24-1 with TRBJ2-2; TRBD1 agrees at 10 bases. This TCR derives from a donor aged 50 or older with non-small cell lung cancer. This specimen was PBMCs, taken before or after stereotactic body radiation therapy (not recorded which). In DNA form, the CDR3 reads TGTGCCACCGGTTGGGACAGGGGCACCGGGGAGCTGTTTTTT. It yields the protein CATGWDRGTGELFF.